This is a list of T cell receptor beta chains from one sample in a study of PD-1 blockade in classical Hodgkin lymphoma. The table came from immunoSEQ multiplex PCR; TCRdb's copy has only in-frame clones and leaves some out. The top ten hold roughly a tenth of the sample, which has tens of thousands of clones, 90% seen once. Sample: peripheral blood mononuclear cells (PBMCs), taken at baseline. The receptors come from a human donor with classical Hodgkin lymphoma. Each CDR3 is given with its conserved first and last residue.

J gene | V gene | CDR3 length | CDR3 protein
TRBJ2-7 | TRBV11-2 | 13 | CASSSGQVYEQYF
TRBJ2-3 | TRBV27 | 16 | CASSLWAGYPPDTQYF
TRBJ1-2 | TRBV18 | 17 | CASSPPDRGSRIYGYTF
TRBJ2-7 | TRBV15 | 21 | CATSRDKSTGHLTSLFYEQYF
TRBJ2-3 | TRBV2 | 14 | CASSELEGADTQYF
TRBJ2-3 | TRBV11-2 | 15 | CASSLGVTGGDTQYF
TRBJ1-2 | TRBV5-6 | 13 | CASSLRGPGGYTF
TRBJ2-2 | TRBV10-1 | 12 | CASRGSSGELFF
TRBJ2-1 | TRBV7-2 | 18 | CASSLSLAALSSYNEQFF
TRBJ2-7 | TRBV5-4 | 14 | CASSPTGKRWEQYF